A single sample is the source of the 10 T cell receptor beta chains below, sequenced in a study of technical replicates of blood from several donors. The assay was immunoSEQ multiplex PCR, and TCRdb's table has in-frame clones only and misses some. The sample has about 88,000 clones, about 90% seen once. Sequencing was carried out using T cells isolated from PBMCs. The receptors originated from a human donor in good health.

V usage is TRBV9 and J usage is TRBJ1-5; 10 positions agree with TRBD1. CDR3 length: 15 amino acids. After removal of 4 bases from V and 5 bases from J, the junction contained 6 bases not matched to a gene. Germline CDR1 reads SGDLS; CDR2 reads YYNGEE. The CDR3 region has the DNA TGTGCCAGCAGCCCTGATGGACAGGGGGATCAGCCCCAGCATTTT. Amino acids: CASSPDGQGDQPQHF.

In nucleotides, the CDR3 is TGTGCCAGCAGCCCCCTAAGGGGGGGACTATCACCCCTCCACTTT. Translated: CASSPLRGGLSPLHF. V and J are TRBV14 and TRBJ1-6, with D possibly TRBD1 on 6 matching bases. The V gene's germline CDR1 is SGHDN and CDR2 FVKESK. V was trimmed by 4 bases and J by 10 bases, leaving 17 bases between them. The CDR3 sequence is 15 residues long. Filled out from reference TRBV14 and TRBJ1-6, the complete variable domain reads EAGVTQFPSHSVIEKGQTVTLRCDPISGHDNLYWYRRVMGKEIKFLLHFVKESKQDESGMPNNRFLAERTGGTYSTLKVQPAELEDSGVYFCASSPLRGGLSPLHFGNGTRLTVT.

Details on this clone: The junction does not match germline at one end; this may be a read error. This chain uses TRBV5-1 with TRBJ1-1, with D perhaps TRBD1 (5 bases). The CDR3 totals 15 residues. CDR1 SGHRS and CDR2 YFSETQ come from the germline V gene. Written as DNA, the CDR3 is TGCGCCAGCAGCTTCTCCGGGACTAAGAACGCTGAAGCTTTCTTT. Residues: CASSFSGTKNAEAFF.

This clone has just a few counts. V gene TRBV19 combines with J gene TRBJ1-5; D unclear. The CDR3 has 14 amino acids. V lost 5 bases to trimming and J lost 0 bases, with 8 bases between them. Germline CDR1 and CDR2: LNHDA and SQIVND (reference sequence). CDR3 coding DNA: TGTGCCAGTAGTCTCCGCTATAGCAATCAGCCCCAGCATTTT. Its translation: CASSLRYSNQPQHF.

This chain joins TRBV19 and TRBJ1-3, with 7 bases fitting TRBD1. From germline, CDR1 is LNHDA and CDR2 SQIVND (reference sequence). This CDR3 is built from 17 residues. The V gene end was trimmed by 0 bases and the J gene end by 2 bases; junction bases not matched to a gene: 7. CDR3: CASSIDAIGQAGNTIYF. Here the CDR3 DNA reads TGTGCCAGTAGTATAGATGCTATAGGACAGGCTGGAAACACCATATATTTT.

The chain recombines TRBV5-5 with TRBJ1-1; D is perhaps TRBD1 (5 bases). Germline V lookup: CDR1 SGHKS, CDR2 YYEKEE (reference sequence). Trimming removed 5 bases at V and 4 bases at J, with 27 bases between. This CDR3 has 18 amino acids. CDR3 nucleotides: TGTGCCAGCAGAGCTTTGGGGACGGGGGGAGTTTTGGGCACTGAAGCTTTCTTT. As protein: CASRALGTGGVLGTEAFF.

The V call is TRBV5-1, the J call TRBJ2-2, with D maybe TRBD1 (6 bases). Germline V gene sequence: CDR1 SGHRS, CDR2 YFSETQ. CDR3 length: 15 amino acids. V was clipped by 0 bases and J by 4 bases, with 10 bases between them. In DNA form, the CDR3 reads TGCGCCAGCAGCTTGGTAACACAGGGCACCGGGGAGCTGTTTTTT. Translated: CASSLVTQGTGELFF.

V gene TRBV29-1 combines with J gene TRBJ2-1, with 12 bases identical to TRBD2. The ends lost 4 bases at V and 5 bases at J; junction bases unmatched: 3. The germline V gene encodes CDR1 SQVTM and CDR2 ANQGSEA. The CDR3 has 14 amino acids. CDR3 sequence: CSVGTSGANNEQFF. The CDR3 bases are TGCAGCGTTGGGACTAGCGGGGCTAACAATGAGCAGTTCTTC.

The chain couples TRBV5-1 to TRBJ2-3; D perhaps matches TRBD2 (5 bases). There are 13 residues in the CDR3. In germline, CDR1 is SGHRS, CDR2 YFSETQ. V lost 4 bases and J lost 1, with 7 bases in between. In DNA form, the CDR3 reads TGCGCCAGCAGCACAGCGGGCACAGATACGCAGTATTTT. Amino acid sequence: CASSTAGTDTQYF.

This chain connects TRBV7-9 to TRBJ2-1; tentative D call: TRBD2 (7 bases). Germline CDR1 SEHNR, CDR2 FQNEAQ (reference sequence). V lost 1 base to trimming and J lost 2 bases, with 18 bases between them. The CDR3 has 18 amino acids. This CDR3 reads CASSLGGSSGGPYNEQFF. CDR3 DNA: TGTGCCAGCAGCTTAGGCGGTAGTTCGGGGGGCCCCTACAATGAGCAGTTCTTC.